Sequencing of this TCR beta chain was carried out in a study of T cells after yellow fever vaccination. Germline V CDR1 and CDR2: SQVTM, ANQGSEA. Trimming removed 6 bases at V and 5 bases at J, with 10 bases between. The CDR3 covers 11 residues. TCRdb used MiXCR to reprocess the 5' RACE reads, holding one entry per CDR3 protein. The sample has some 250,000 distinct CDR3 sequences, about 7% seen once. This clonotype was detected only a few times. Source: CD4+ T cells sorted from PBMCs, taken 15 days after the yellow fever booster vaccination. The clonotype originates from a man aged 25-45 years who received the YFV17D yellow fever vaccine. This sequence joins TRBV29-1 and TRBJ1-2, with D hard to call. The DNA for the CDR3 is TGCAGCGTGCGCGGGTCGTATGGCTACACCTTC. Encoded protein: CSVRGSYGYTF.